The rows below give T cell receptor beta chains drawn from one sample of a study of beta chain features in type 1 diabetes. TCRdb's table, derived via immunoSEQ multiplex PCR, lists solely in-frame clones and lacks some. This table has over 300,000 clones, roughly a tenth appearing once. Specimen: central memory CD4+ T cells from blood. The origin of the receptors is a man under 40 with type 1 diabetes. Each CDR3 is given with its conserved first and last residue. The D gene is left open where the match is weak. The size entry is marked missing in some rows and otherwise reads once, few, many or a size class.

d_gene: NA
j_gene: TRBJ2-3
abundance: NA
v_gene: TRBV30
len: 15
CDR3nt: TGTGCCTGGAGTGTTCCATTTTTGGGGCCAGATACGCAGTATTTT
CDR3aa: CAWSVPFLGPDTQYF

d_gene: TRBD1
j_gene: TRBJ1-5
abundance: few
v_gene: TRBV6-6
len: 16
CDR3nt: TGTGCCAGCAGTTACTCGACAGGGACGGGGGGACAGCCCCAGCATTTT
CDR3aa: CASSYSTGTGGQPQHF

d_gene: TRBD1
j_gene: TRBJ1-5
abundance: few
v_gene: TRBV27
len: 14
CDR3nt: TGTGCCAGCAGTAATCGACAGGGACATCAGCCCCAGCATTTT
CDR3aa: CASSNRQGHQPQHF

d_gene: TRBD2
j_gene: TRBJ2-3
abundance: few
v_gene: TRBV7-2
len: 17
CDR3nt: TGTGCCAGCAGCCGGACTAGCGGGGGGCTAAGCACAGATACGCAGTATTTT
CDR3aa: CASSRTSGGLSTDTQYF

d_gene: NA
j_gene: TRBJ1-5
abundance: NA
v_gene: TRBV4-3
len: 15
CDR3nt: TGCGCCAGCAGCCAAGCGGACCTTAGCAATCAGCCCCAGCATTTT
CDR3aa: CASSQADLSNQPQHF

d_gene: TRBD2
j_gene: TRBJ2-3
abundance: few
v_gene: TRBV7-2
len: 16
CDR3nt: TGTGCCAGCAGCGAACGGACTAGATCCCCCACAGATACGCAGTATTTT
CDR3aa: CASSERTRSPTDTQYF

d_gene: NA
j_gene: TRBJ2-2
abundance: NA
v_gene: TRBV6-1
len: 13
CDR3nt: TGTGCCAGCTGGACAGTTAGTAACGGGGAGCTGTTTTTT
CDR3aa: CASWTVSNGELFF

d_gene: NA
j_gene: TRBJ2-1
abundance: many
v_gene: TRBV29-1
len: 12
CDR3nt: TGCAGCGTTGACATTAACTACAATGAGCAGTTCTTC
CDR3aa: CSVDINYNEQFF

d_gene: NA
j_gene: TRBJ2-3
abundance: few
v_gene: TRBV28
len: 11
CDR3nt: TGTGCCAGCACCCTTGAGGATACGCAGTATTTT
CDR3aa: CASTLEDTQYF

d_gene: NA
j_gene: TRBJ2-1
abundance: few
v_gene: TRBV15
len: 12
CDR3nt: TGTGCCACCAGGGGCAGGGTTAATGAGCAGTTCTTC
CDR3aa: CATRGRVNEQFF

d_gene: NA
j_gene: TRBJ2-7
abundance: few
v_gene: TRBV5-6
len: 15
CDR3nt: TGTGCCAGCAGCTTGGTTGGGCAGGGACGTGGCGAGCAGTACTTC
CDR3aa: CASSLVGQGRGEQYF

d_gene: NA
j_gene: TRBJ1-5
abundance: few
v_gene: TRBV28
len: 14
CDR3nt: TGTGCCAGCAGTTTTGTCTCGGATAGACAGCCCCAGCATTTT
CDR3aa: CASSFVSDRQPQHF

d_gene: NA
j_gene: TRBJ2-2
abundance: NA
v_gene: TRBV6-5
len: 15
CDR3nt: TGTGCCAGCAGTTACACCGGACAGTACACCGGGGAGCTGTTTTTT
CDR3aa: CASSYTGQYTGELFF

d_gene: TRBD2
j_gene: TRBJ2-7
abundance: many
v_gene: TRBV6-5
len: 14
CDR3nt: TGTGCCAGCAGTTACCGGCGGGGGGGCTACGAGCAGTACTTC
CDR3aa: CASSYRRGGYEQYF

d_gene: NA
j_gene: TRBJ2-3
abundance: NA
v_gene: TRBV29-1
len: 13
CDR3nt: TGCAGCGTTGTGGGGGGGCTCACAGATACGCAGTATTTT
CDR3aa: CSVVGGLTDTQYF

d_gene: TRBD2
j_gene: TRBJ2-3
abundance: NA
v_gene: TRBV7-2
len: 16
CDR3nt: TGTGCCAGCAGCTCGATTCTAGCGGGAGTCACAGATACGCAGTATTTT
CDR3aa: CASSSILAGVTDTQYF

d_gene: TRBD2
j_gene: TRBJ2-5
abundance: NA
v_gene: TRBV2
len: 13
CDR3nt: TGTGCCAGCAGTGAAAGCGGGGGGCCCTCCCAGTACTTC
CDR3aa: CASSESGGPSQYF

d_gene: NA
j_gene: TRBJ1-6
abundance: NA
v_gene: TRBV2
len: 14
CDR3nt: TGTGCCAGCAGTGAAGAAGGGTCCGGGCCACCCCTCCACTTT
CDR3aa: CASSEEGSGPPLHF

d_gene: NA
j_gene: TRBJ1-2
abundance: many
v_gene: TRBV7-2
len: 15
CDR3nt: TGTGCCAGCAGCCCAGACGGAAACTCTAACTATGGCTACACCTTC
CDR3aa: CASSPDGNSNYGYTF

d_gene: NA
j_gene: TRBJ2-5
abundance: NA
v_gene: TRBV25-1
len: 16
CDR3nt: TGTGCCAGCAGTGTACTCGGGACCCAGCGGCAAGAGACCCAGTACTTC
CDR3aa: CASSVLGTQRQETQYF

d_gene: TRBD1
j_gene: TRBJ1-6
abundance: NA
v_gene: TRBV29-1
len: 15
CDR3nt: TGCAGCGCCCCGACGGTACAGGGGTCGGATTCACCCCTCCACTTT
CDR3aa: CSAPTVQGSDSPLHF

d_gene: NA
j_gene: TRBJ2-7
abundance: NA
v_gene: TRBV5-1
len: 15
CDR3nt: TGCGCCAGCAGCTTGGTGGGACCGCGGGACTACGAGCAGTACTTC
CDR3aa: CASSLVGPRDYEQYF

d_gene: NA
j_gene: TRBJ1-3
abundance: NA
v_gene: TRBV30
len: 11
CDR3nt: TGTGCCTTAGACTCTGGAAACACCATATATTTT
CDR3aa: CALDSGNTIYF

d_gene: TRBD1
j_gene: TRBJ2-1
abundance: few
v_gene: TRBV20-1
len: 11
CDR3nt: TGCAGTACCTTTGGGACAGGGGAGCAGTTCTTC
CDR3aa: CSTFGTGEQFF

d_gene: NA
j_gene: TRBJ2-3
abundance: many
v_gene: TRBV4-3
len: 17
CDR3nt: TGCGCCAGCAGCCAAGTGGTGGGGGTCTCGTCCACAGATACGCAGTATTTT
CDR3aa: CASSQVVGVSSTDTQYF

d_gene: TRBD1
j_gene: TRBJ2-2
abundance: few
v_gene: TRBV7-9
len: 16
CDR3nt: TGTGCCAGCAGAAAACCGGGACAGAAGAACACCGGGGAGCTGTTTTTT
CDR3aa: CASRKPGQKNTGELFF

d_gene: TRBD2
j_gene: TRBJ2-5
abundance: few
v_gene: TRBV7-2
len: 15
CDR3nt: TGTGCCAGCAGCCATAGCGGGGGCCGGGGAGAGACCCAGTACTTC
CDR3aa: CASSHSGGRGETQYF

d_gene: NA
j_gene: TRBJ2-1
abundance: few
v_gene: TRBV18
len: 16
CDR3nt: TGTGCCAGCTCACCACAGAAAGGGGTGATCATTAATGAGCAGTTCTTC
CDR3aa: CASSPQKGVIINEQFF

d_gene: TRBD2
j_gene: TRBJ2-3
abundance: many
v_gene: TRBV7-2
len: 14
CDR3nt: TGTGCCAGCAGCTCGACTAGCGGGGCCCCTACGCAGTATTTT
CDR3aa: CASSSTSGAPTQYF

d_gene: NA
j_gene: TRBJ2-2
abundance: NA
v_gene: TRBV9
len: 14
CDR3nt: TGTGCCAGCAGCTTGGACCCGAACACCGGGGAGCTGTTTTTT
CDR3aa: CASSLDPNTGELFF

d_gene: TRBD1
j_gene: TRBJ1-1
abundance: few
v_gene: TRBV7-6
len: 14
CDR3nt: TGTGCCAGCAGCGCTGAGACAGGGGCCGCTGAAGCTTTCTTT
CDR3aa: CASSAETGAAEAFF

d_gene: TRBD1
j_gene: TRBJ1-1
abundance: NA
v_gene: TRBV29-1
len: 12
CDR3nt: TGCAGCGTTGAAGTTGACAGGGGGCACGCTTTCTTT
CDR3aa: CSVEVDRGHAFF

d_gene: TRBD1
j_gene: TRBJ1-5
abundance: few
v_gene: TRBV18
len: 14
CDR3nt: TGTGCCAGCTCCCAGGGACAGGGCAATCAGCCCCAGCATTTT
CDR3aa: CASSQGQGNQPQHF

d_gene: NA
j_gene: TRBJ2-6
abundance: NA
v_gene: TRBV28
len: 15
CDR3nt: TGTGCCAGCGGGACTTCCCGCTCTGGGGCCAACGTCCTGACTTTC
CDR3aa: CASGTSRSGANVLTF

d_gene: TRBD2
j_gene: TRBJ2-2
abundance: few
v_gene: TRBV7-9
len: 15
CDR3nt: TGTGCCAGCCCGCCGGGGGGGCGCGCCACCGGGGAGCTGTTTTTT
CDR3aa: CASPPGGRATGELFF

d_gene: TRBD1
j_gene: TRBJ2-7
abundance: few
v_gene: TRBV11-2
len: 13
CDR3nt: TGTGCCAGCAGCCAGGGACAGGGGTGGGAGCAGTACTTC
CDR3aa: CASSQGQGWEQYF

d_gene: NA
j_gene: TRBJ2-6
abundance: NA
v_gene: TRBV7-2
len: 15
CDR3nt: TGTGCCAGCAGCTTAGAAATCTCTGGGGCCAACGTCCTGACTTTC
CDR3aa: CASSLEISGANVLTF

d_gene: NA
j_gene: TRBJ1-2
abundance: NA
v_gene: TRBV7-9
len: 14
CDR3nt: TGTGCCAGCAGCCGACTCGAAGGGAACTATGGCTACACCTTC
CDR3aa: CASSRLEGNYGYTF

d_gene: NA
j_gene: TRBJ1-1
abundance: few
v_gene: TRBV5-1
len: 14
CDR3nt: TGCGCCAGCAGCTTGGAAGGAAGGGACACTGAAGCTTTCTTT
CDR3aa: CASSLEGRDTEAFF

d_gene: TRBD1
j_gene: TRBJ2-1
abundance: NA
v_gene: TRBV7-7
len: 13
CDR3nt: TGTGCTAGCAGCCCGGACAGGGGGAATGAGCAGTTCTTC
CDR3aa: CASSPDRGNEQFF

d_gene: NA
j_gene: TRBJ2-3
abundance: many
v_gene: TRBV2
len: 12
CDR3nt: TGTGCCAGCAGTGAGGAGGCGGATACGCAGTATTTT
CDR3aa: CASSEEADTQYF

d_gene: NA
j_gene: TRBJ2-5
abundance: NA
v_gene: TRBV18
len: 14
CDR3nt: TGTGCCAGCTCACCGGTAAACAACCAAGAGACCCAGTACTTC
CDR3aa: CASSPVNNQETQYF

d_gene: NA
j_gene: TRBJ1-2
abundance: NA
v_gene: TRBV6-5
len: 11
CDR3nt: TGTGCCAGCAGTTACCAAGGGGGCTACACCTTC
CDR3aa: CASSYQGGYTF

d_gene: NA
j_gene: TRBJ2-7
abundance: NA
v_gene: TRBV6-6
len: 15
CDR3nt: TGTGCCAGCACCCTTTATGGGCCAACTGACTACGAGCAGTACTTC
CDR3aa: CASTLYGPTDYEQYF

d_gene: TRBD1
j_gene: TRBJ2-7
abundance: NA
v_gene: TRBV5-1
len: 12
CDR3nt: TGCGCCAGCAGCTTGGACAGGGGCGAGCAGTACTTC
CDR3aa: CASSLDRGEQYF

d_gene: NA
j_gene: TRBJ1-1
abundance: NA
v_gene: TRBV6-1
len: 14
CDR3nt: TGTGCCAGCAGCCCGTCTGTGGTGAACACTGAAGCTTTCTTT
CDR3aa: CASSPSVVNTEAFF

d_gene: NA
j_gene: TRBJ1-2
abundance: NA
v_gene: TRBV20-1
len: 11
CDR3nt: TGCAGTGCTAGTCACGGGTTTGGCTACACCTTC
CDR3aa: CSASHGFGYTF

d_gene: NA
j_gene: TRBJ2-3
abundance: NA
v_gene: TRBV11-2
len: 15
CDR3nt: TGTGCCAGCAGCTTAGGGTACACTCACACAGATACGCAGTATTTT
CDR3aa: CASSLGYTHTDTQYF

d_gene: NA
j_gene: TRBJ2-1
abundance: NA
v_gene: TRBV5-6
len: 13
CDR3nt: TGTGCCAGCAGCTTGTGGGGGATCGGTGAGCAGTTCTTC
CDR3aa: CASSLWGIGEQFF

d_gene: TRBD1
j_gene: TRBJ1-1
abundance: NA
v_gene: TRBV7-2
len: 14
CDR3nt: TGTGCCAGCAGCGTACAGGGGATCGGGACTGAAGCTTTCTTT
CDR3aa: CASSVQGIGTEAFF